This T cell receptor beta chain was captured by sequencing in a study of siplizumab effects on memory and regulatory T cells. Study-level points and caveats: About 80-96% of proliferating CD4+ or CD8+ clones had no assignable naive or memory phenotype. Sequences below about 10^-5 frequency were poorly captured. As a result, only a minor fraction of alloreactive clones mapped to unstimulated subsets. The apparent diversity of naive T cells exceeded that of memory cells, and naive T cells seemed to make a major contribution to the alloresponse.

Per sample, the assay covered approximately 100,000 TCR templates. The method was immunoSEQ multiplex PCR; TCRdb's version includes in-frame clones alone and lacks a portion of them. The sample consists of about 100,000 clones, approximately 92% of them appearing once. Regarding this clone: Its antigen remains unknown.

This CDR3 region has 14 residues. Trimming cost V 6 bases and J 6 bases; bases outside gene matches: 9. Germline CDR1 and CDR2: ENHRY and SYGVKD. The chain is built from TRBV10-3 and TRBJ2-3; TRBD2 agrees at 7 bases. Sequences were obtained from CD4+ T cells sorted from blood. The TCR originated in a human donor in good health. The chain's CDR3 is CAIRMTSFGDTQYF. As DNA, the CDR3 is TGTGCCATCAGGATGACTAGCTTCGGGGATACGCAGTATTTT.